Presented here are 2 T cell receptor beta chains from one specimen sequenced in a study of neurological immune-mediated disorders. TCRdb itself ran the 5' RACE reads through MiXCR, one entry per CDR3 protein. The data hold approximately 82,000 distinct CDR3 sequences, with over 12% observed a single time. The sample taken for sequencing was PBMCs. The receptors stem from a woman aged 45 to 65 in good health.

This clonotype has at least ten counts. The V gene is TRBV9, the J gene TRBJ2-2, with 8 nucleotides matching TRBD2. V lost 0 bases and J lost 6; bases outside the gene matches: 7. The CDR3 covers 16 residues. Germline values: CDR1 SGDLS, CDR2 YYNGEE. CDR3: CASSVGAGGGSGELFF. CDR3 DNA sequence: TGTGCCAGCAGCGTAGGGGCGGGAGGAGGCTCCGGGGAGCTGTTTTTT.

This clonotype was picked up many times. The chain links TRBV5-5 to TRBJ2-5; 12 bases agree with TRBD2. Germline trimming cut 0 bases from V and 6 bases from J; bases unmatched to any gene: 6. This CDR3 contains 16 residues. The germline V gene encodes CDR1 SGHKS and CDR2 YYEKEE (reference sequence). CDR3 sequence: CASSLGPSGGAKTQYF. CDR3 nucleotide sequence: TGTGCCAGCAGCTTGGGTCCTAGCGGGGGGGCGAAGACCCAGTACTTC.